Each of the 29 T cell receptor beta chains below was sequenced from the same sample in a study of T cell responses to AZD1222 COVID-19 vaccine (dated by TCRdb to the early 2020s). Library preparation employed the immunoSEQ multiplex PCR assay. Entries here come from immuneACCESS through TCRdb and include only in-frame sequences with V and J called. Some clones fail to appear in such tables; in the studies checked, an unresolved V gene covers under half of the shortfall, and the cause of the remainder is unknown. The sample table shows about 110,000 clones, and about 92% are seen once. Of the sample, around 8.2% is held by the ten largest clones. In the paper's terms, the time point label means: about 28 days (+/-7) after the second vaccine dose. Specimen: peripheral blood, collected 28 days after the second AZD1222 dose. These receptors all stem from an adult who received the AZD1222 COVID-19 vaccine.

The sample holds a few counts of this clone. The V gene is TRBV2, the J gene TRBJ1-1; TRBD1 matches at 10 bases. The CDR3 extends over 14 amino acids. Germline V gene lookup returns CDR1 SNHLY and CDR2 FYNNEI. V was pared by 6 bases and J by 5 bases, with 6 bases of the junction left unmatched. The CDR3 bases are TGTGCCAGCAGCCGACAGGGGGCGAGTACTGAAGCTTTCTTT. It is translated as CASSRQGASTEAFF.

The CDR3, as DNA: TGTGCCAGCAGTACCGGGGGGGGCGCAGGCTACACCTTC. It is translated as CASSTGGGAGYTF. J is TRBJ1-2 and V is TRBV5-4, with D possibly being TRBD1 (6 bases). Deletions cut 5 bases from V and 8 bases from J, with 16 bases between. CDR1 SGHNT and CDR2 YYREEE come from the germline V gene (reference sequence). CDR3 length equals 13 residues.

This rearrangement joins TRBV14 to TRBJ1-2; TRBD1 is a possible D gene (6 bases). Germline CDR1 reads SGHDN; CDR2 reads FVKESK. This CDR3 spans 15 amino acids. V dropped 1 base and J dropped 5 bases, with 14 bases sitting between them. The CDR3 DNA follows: TGTGCCAGCAGCCAAGTTTTCAGGGGTTATTATGGCTACACCTTC. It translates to CASSQVFRGYYGYTF. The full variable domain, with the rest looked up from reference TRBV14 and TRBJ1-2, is EAGVTQFPSHSVIEKGQTVTLRCDPISGHDNLYWYRRVMGKEIKFLLHFVKESKQDESGMPNNRFLAERTGGTYSTLKVQPAELEDSGVYFCASSQVFRGYYGYTFGSGTRLTVV.

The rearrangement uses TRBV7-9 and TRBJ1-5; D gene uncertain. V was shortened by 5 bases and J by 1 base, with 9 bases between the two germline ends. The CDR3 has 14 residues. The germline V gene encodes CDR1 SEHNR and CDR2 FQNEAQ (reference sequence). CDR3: CASSKDTSNQPQHF. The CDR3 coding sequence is TGTGCCAGCAGCAAGGATACCAGCAATCAGCCCCAGCATTTT.

Written as DNA, the CDR3 is TGCGCCAGCAGCTCCCTCCCCCTCGACCAGGGCGGCAAAAACATTCAGTACTTC. Its protein is CASSSLPLDQGGKNIQYF. The chain is built from TRBV5-1 and TRBJ2-4; the D gene is possibly TRBD1 (5 bases). Germline loops: CDR1 SGHRS, CDR2 YFSETQ. V lost 3 bases, J lost 3 bases, and 22 bases lay in between. The length of the CDR3 is 18 residues.

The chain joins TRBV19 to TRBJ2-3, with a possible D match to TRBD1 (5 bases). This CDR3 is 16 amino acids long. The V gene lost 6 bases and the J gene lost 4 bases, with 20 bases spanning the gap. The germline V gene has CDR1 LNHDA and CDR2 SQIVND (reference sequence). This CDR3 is CASRGGARVLADTQYF. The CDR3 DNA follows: TGTGCCAGTAGAGGTGGGGCCAGGGTCCTGGCAGATACGCAGTATTTT.

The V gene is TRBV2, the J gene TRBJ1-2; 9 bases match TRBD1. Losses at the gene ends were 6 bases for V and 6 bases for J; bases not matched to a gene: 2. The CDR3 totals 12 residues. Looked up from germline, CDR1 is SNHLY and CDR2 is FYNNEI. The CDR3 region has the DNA TGTGCCAGCAGGGACAGGGGAAATGGCTACACCTTC. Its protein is CASRDRGNGYTF. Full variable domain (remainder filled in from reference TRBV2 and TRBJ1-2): EPEVTQTPSHQVTQMGQEVILRCVPISNHLYFYWYRQILGQKVEFLVSFYNNEISEKSEIFDDQFSVERPDGSNFTLKIRSTKLEDSAMYFCASRDRGNGYTFGSGTRLTVV.

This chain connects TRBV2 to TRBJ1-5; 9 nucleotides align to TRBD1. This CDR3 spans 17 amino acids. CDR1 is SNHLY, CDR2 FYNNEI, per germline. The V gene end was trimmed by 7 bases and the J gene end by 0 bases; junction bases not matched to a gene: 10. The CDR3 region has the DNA TGTGCCAGCAACCGGGACAGGGTAAGGGATAGCAATCAGCCCCAGCATTTT. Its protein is CASNRDRVRDSNQPQHF.

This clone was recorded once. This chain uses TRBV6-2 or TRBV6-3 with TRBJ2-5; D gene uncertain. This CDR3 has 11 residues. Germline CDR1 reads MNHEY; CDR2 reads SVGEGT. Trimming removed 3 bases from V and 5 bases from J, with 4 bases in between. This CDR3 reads CASSYGETQYF. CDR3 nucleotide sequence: TGTGCCAGCAGTTATGGGGAGACCCAGTACTTC.

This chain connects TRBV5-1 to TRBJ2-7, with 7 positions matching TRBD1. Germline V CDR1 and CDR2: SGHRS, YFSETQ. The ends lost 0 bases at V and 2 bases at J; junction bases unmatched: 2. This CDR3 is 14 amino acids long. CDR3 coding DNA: TGCGCCAGCAGCTTGGGGGACAGCACCTACGAGCAGTACTTC. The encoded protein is CASSLGDSTYEQYF.

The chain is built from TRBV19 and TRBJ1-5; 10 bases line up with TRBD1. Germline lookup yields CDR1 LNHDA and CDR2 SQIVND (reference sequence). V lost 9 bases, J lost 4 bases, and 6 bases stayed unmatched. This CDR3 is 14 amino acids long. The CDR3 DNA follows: TGTGCCAGCCGACAGGGGGCGACGAATCAGCCCCAGCATTTT. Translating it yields CASRQGATNQPQHF.

The CDR3 protein is CATSDPAGHRGETQYF. CDR3 nucleotides: TGTGCCACCAGTGACCCTGCGGGGCACAGGGGAGAGACCCAGTACTTC. This chain links TRBV24-1 with TRBJ2-5, with a possible D match to TRBD1 (7 bases). The length of the CDR3 is 16 residues. Between the trimmed V and J ends, which lost 4 bases and 4 bases, there was a span of 18 bases. Looked up from germline, CDR1 is KGHDR and CDR2 is SFDVKD.

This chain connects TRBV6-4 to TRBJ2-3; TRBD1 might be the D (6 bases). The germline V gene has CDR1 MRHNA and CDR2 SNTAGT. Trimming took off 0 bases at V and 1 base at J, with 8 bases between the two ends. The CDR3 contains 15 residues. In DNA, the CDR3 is TGTGCCAGCAGTGACTCACAGGGAGGCACAGATACGCAGTATTTT. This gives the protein CASSDSQGGTDTQYF.

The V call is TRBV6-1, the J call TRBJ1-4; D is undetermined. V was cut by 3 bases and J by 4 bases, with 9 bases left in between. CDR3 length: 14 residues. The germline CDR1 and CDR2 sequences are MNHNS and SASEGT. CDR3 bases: TGTGCCAGCAGTGACGGCGGGTTTAATGAAAAACTGTTTTTT. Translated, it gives CASSDGGFNEKLFF.

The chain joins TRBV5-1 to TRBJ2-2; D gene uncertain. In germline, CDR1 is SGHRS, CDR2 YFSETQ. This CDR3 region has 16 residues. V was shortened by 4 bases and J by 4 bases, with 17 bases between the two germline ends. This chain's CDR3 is CASSPRPLRATGELFF. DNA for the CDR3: TGCGCCAGCAGCCCAAGACCGCTAAGGGCCACCGGGGAGCTGTTTTTT.

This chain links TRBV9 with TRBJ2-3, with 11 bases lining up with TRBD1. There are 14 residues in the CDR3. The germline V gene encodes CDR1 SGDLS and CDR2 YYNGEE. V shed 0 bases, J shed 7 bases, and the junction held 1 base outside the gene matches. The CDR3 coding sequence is TGTGCCAGCAGCGTAGGGACAGGGGGCAATACGCAGTATTTT. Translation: CASSVGTGGNTQYF.

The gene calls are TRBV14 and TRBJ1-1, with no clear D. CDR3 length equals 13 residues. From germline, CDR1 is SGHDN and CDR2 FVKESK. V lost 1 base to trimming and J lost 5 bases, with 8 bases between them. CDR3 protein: CASSQASETEAFF. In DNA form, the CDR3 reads TGTGCCAGCAGCCAAGCGTCGGAGACTGAAGCTTTCTTT.

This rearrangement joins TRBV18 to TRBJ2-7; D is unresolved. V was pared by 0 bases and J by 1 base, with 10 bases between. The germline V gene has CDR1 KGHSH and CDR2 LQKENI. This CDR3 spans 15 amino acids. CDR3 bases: TGTGCCAGCTCACCACCGCAGATAAGGTCCTACGAGCAGTACTTC. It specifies CASSPPQIRSYEQYF.

This CDR3 reads CASSQDLRETQYF. The DNA for the CDR3 is TGTGCCAGCAGCCAAGATCTCAGGGAGACCCAGTACTTC. The chain combines TRBV3-1 (or the pseudogene TRBV3-2) with TRBJ2-5; D is ambiguous. Germline assignment: CDR1 LGHDT and CDR2 YNNKEL (reference sequence). Trimming took off 0 bases at V and 5 bases at J, with 7 bases between the two ends. The CDR3 length is 13 residues.

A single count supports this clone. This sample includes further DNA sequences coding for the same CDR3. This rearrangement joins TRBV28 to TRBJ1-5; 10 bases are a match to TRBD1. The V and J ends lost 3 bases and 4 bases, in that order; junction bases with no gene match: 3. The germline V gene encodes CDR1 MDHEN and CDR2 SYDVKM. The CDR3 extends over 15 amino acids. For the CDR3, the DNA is TGTGCCAGCAGTTTGTTGGGACAGGGGAATCAGCCCCAGCATTTT. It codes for CASSLLGQGNQPQHF.

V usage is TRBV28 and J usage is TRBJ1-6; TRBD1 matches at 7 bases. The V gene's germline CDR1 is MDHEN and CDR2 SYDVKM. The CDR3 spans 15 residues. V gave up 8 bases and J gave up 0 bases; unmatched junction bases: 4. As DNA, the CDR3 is TGTGCCAGCTTGACAGGGAGCTCCTATAATTCACCCCTCCACTTT. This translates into CASLTGSSYNSPLHF.

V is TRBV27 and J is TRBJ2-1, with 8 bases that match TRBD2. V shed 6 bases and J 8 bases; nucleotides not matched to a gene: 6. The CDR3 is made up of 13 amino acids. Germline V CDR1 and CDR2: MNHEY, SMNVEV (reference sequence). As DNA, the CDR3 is TGTGCCAGCAGGCGGAGCGGGAGTGATGAGCAGTTCTTC. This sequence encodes CASRRSGSDEQFF.

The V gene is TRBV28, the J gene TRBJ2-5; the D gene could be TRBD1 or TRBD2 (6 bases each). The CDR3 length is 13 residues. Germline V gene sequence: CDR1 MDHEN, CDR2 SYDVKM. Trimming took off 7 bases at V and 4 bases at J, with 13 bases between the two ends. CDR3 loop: CASNVPGAETQYF. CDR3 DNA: TGTGCCAGCAATGTTCCGGGGGCAGAGACCCAGTACTTC.

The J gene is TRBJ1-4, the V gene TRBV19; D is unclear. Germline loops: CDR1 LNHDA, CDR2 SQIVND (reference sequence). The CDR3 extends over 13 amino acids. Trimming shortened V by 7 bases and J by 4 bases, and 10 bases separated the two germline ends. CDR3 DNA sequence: TGTGCCAGTATTGAAGGTGGTAATGAAAAACTGTTTTTT. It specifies CASIEGGNEKLFF.

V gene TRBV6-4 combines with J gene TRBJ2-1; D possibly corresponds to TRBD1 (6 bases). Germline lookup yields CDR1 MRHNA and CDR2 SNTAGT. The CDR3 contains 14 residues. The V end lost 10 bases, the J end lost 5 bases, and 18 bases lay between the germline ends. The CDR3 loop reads CATRKLGDNNEQFF. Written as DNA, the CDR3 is TGTGCCACAAGGAAGTTGGGGGACAACAATGAGCAGTTCTTC.

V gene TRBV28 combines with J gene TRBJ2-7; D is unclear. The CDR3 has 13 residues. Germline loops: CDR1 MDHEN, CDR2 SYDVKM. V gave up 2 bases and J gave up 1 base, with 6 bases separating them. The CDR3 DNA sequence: TGTGCCAGCAGTTTAAAACCATCCTACGAGCAGTACTTC. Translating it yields CASSLKPSYEQYF. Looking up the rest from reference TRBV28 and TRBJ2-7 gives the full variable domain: DVKVTQSSRYLVKRTGEKVFLECVQDMDHENMFWYRQDPGLGLRLIYFSYDVKMKEKGDIPEGYSVSREKKERFSLILESASTNQTSMYLCASSLKPSYEQYFGPGTRLTVT.

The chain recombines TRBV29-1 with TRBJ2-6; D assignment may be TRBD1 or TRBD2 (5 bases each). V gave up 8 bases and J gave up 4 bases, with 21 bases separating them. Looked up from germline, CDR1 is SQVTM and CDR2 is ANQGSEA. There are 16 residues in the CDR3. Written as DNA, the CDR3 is TGCAGCCCTGGGGGACGCTCCCTGGGGGGGGCCAACGTCCTGACTTTC. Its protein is CSPGGRSLGGANVLTF.

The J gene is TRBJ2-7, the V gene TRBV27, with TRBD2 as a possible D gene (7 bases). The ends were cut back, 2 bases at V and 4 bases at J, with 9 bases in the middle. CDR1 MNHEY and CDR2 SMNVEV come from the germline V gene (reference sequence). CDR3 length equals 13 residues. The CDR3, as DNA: TGTGCCAGCAGTTTAGAGGGGGGGTACGAGCAGTACTTC. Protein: CASSLEGGYEQYF.

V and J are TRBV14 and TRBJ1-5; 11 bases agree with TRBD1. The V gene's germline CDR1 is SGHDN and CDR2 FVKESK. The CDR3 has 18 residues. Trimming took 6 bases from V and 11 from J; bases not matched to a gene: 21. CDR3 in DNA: TGTGCCAGCAGACAACACCTAACCGGACAGGGGGCAACTAAGGCCCAGCATTTT. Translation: CASRQHLTGQGATKAQHF.